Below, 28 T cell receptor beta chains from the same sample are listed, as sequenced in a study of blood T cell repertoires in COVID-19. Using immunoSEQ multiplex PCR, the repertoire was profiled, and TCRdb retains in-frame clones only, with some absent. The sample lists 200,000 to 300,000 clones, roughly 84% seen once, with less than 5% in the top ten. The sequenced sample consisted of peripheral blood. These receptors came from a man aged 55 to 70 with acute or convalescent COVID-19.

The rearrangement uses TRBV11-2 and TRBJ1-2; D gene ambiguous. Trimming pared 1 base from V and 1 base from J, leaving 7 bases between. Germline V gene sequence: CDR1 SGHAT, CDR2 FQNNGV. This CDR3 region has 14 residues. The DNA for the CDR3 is TGTGCCAGCAGCTTAGGGTCCAGTAACTATGGCTACACCTTC. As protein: CASSLGSSNYGYTF.

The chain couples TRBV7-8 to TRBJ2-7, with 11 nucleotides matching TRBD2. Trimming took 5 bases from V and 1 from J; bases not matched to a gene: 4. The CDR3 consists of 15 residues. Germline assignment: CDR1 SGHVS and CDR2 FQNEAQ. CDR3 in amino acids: CASSMGLAESYEQYF. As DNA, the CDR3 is TGTGCCAGCAGCATGGGACTAGCGGAGTCCTACGAGCAGTACTTC.

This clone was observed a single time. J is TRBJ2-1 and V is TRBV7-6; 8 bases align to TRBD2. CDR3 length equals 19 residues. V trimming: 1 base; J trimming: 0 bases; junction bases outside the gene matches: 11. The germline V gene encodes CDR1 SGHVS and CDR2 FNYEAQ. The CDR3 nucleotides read TGTGCCAGCAGCTTAGACCCCCCGATTAGCGGGGTCTCCTACAATGAGCAGTTCTTC. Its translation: CASSLDPPISGVSYNEQFF.

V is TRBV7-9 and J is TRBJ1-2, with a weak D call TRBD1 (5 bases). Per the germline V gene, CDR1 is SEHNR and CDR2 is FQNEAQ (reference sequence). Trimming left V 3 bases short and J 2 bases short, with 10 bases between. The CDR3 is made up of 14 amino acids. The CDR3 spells CASSLAGFNYGYTF. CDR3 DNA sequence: TGTGCCAGCAGCTTGGCAGGGTTCAACTATGGCTACACCTTC.

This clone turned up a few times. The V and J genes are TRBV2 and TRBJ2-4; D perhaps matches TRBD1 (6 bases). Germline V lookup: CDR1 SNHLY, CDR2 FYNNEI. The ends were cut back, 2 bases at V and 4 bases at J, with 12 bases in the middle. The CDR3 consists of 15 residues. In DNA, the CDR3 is TGTGCCAGCAGTGAACAGGGGAGTGGGAAAAACATTCAGTACTTC. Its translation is CASSEQGSGKNIQYF.

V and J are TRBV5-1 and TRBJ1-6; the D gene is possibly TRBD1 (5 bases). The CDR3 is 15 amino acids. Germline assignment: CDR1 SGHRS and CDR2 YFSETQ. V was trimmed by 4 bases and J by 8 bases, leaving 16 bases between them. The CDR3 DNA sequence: TGCGCCAGCAGCGACAGTCTCATGGGCGATTCACCCCTCCACTTT. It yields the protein CASSDSLMGDSPLHF.

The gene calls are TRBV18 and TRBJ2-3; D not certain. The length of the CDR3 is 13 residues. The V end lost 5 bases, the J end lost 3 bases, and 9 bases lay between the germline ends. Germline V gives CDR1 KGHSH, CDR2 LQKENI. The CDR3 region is CASSTPITDTQYF. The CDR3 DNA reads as TGTGCCAGCTCAACTCCTATAACAGATACGCAGTATTTT.

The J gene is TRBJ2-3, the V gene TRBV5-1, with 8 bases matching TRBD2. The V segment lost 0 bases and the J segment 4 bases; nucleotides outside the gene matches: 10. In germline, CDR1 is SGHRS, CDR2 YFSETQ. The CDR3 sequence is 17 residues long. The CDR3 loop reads CASSLASFGLASDTQYF. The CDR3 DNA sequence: TGCGCCAGCAGCTTGGCCTCATTTGGACTAGCCTCAGATACGCAGTATTTT.

In DNA form, the CDR3 reads TGTGCCAGCAGTTTGCGGGGACTAGCGGTAAACACCGGGGAGCTGTTTTTT. Translating gives CASSLRGLAVNTGELFF. The chain carries TRBV27 and TRBJ2-2; 11 bases fit TRBD2. This CDR3 has 17 residues. The V and J ends lost 3 bases and 2 bases, in that order; junction bases with no gene match: 5. The germline V gene encodes CDR1 MNHEY and CDR2 SMNVEV (reference sequence).

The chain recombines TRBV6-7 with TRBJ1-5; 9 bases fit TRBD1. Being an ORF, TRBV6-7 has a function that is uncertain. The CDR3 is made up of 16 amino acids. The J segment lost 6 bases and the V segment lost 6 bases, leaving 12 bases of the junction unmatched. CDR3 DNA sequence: TGTGCCAGCAGCTCGGCGGACAGGGGAAAGGGTCAGCCCCAGCATTTT. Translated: CASSSADRGKGQPQHF.

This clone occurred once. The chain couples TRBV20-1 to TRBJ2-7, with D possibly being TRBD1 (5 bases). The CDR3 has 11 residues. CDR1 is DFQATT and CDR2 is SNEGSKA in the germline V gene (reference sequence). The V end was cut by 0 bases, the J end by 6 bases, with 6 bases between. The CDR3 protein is CSARDRGEQYF. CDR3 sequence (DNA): TGCAGTGCTAGAGATAGGGGCGAGCAGTACTTC.

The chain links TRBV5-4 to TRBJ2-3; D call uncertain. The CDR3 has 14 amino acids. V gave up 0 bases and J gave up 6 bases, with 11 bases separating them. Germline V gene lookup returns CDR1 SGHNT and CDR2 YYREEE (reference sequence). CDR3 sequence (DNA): TGTGCCAGCAGCTTGGACAAGATATTGGATACGCAGTATTTT. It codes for CASSLDKILDTQYF.

CDR3 protein: CASSTGGLNTEAFF. CDR3 DNA sequence: TGTGCCAGCAGCACAGGGGGTTTGAACACTGAAGCTTTCTTT. The rearrangement joins TRBV7-8 to TRBJ1-1, with 8 bases that match TRBD1. The CDR3 has 14 residues. In germline, CDR1 is SGHVS, CDR2 FQNEAQ. Germline trimming cut 5 bases from V and 0 bases from J; bases unmatched to any gene: 2. Together with reference TRBV7-8 and TRBJ1-1, the CDR3 gives the full variable domain: GAGVSQSPRYKVAKRGQDVALRCDPISGHVSLFWYQQALGQGPEFLTYFQNEAQLDKSGLPSDRFFAERPEGSVSTLKIQRTQQEDSAVYLCASSTGGLNTEAFFGQGTRLTVV.

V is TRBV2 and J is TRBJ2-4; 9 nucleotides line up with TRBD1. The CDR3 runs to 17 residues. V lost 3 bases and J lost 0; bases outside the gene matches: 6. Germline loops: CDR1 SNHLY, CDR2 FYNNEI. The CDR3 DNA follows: TGTGCCAGCAGTGAGAGGGGGACAGGGCGAGCCAAAAACATTCAGTACTTC. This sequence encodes CASSERGTGRAKNIQYF.

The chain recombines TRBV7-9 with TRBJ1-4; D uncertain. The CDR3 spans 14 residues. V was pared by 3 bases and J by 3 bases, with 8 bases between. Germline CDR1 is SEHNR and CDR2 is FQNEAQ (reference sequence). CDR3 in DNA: TGTGCCAGCAGCTTCGTAGATCCTAATGAAAAACTGTTTTTT. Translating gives CASSFVDPNEKLFF.

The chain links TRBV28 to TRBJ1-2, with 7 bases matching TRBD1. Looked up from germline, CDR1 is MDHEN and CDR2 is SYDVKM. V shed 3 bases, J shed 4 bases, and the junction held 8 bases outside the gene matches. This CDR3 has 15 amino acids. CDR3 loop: CASSFRDRVGYGYTF. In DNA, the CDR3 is TGTGCCAGCAGTTTTCGAGACAGGGTCGGCTATGGCTACACCTTC.

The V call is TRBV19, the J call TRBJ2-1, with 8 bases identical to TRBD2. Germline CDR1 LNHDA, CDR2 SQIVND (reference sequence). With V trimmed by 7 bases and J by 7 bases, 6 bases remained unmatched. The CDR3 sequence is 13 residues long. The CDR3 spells CASNAGGVNEQFF. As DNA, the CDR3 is TGTGCCAGTAACGCGGGAGGCGTGAATGAGCAGTTCTTC.

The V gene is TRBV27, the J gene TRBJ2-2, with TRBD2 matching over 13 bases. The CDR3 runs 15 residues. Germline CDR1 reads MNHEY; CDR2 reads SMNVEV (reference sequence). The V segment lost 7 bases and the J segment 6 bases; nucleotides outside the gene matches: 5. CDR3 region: CASTKTSGGAGELFF. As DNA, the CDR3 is TGTGCCAGCACTAAAACTAGCGGGGGGGCCGGGGAGCTGTTTTTT.

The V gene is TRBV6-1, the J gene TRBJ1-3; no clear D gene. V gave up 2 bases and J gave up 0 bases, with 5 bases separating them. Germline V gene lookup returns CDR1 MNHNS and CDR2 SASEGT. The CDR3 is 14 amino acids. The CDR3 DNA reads TGTGCCAGCAGTGAACTCCGCTCTGGAAACACCATATATTTT. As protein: CASSELRSGNTIYF.

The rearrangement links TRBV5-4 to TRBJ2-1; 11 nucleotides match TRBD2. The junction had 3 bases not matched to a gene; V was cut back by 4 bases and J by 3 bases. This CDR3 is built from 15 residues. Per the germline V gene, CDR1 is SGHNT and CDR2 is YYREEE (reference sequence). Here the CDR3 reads CASSQGTSGYNEQFF. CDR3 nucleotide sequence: TGTGCCAGCAGCCAAGGGACTAGCGGCTACAATGAGCAGTTCTTC.

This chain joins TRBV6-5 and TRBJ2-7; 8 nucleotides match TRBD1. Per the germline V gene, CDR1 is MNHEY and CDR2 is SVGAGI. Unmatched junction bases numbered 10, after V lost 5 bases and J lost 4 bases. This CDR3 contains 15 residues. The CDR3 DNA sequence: TGTGCCAGCAGTACCCAGGGGGCAAAGGTATACGAGCAGTACTTC. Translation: CASSTQGAKVYEQYF.

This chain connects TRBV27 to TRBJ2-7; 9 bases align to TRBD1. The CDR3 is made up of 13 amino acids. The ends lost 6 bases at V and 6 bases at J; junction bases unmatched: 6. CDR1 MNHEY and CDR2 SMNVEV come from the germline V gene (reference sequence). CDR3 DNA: TGTGCCAGCAGAGGGACAGGGACTGCCGAGCAGTACTTC. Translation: CASRGTGTAEQYF.

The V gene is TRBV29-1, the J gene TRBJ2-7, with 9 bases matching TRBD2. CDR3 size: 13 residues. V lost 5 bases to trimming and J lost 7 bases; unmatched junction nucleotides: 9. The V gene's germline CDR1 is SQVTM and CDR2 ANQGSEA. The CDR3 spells CSVLSGRSDEQYF. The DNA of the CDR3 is TGCAGCGTTTTAAGCGGGAGGTCTGATGAGCAGTACTTC.

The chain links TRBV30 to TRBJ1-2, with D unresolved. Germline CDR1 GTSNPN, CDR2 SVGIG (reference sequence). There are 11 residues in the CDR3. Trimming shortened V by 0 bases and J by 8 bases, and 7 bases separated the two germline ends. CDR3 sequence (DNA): TGTGCCTGGAGTGTTCTGAGCGGCTACACCTTC. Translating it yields CAWSVLSGYTF.

This chain's CDR3 is CATRRTGLSSGEQFF. CDR3 nucleotide sequence: TGTGCCACCCGACGGACGGGACTATCATCTGGTGAGCAGTTCTTC. The rearrangement joins TRBV28 to TRBJ2-1; 7 bases fit TRBD2. Germline CDR1 MDHEN, CDR2 SYDVKM. Trimming removed 10 bases from V and 9 bases from J; junction bases left unmatched: 18. The CDR3 is made up of 15 amino acids. The entire variable domain, with the rest obtained from reference TRBV28 and TRBJ2-1, is as follows: DVKVTQSSRYLVKRTGEKVFLECVQDMDHENMFWYRQDPGLGLRLIYFSYDVKMKEKGDIPEGYSVSREKKERFSLILESASTNQTSMYLCATRRTGLSSGEQFFGPGTRLTVL.

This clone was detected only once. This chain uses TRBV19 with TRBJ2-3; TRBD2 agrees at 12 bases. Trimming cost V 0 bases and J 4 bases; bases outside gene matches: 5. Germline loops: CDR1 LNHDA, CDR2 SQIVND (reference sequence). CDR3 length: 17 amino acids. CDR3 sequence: CASSIEASGGEADTQYF. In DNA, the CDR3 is TGTGCCAGTAGTATAGAGGCTAGCGGGGGGGAAGCAGATACGCAGTATTTT.

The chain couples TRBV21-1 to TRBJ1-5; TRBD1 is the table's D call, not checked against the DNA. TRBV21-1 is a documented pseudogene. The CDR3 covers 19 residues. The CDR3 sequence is CASSKVFRGTRRIRQPQHF. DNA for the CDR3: TGTGCCAGCAGCAAAGTTTTTAGGGGGACCCGACGAATACGGCAGCCCCAGCATTTT.

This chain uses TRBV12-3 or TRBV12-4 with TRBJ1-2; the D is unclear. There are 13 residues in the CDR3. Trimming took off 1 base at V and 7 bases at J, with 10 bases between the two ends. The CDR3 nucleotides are TGTGCCAGCAGTTTAGGGCAGAATTCTGGCTACACCTTC. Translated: CASSLGQNSGYTF.